One TCR beta chain is described in this entry. The antigen is not known. The source of the sample is a study of shared clonotypes between healthy human individuals. Looking at the study overall: Donor ages ranged 18 to 49 years: a couple of women, a few men. Study conclusions and caveats: Researchers sampled blood only, noting tissue repertoires likely differ. Rarefaction showed that sequencing of sorted subsets was incomplete (despite large depth).

Negatively enriched CD4+ T cells were divided by CD45RA into naive and memory. The germline V gene has CDR1 MDHEN and CDR2 SYDVKM. This CDR3 has 15 residues. V lost 6 bases and J lost 3, with 15 bases in between. The protocol was immunoSEQ multiplex PCR, while the TCRdb copy is restricted to in-frame clones and leaves out a portion. Of under 650,000 clones listed, 90% to 97% are singletons. The clonotype was recovered from a woman aged 30 to 39 in good health. The chain recombines TRBV28 with TRBJ1-5, with a weak D call TRBD1 (5 bases). The sample taken for sequencing was naive CD4+ T cells sorted from blood. Regarding subset: CD45RA+ positively selected. The CDR3 region is CASRPWGDINQPQHF. DNA for the CDR3: TGTGCCAGCAGACCTTGGGGGGATATCAATCAGCCCCAGCATTTT.